The 14 T cell receptor beta chains listed next were all sequenced from one sample in a study of breast tumors, draining lymph nodes, adjacent tissues. The lymph nodes were axillary draining lymph nodes from breast cancer patients. TCRdb passed the multiplex PCR reads through MiXCR, listing each CDR3 protein once. The sample lists fewer than 200,000 distinct CDR3 sequences; around a third were seen once. Sample: axillary lymph node tissue. The origin of the receptors is a female donor with breast cancer. Some clones in this sample may be carry-over from other donors' samples.

This clonotype occurred many times. The chain joins TRBV11-2 to TRBJ2-3; 10 bases match TRBD1. This CDR3 contains 16 residues. Germline V CDR1 and CDR2: SGHAT, FQNNGV. With 4 bases clipped from V and 5 bases from J, the junction kept 9 bases outside the gene matches. In nucleotides, the CDR3 is TGTGCCAGCAGCTCCAACCTAGGGACAGGGGTAGATACGCAGTATTTT. The encoded protein is CASSSNLGTGVDTQYF.

This clonotype came up many times. This rearrangement joins TRBV6-1 to TRBJ2-7, with 7 bases matching TRBD2. Germline CDR1 and CDR2: MNHNS and SASEGT. V lost 7 bases, J lost 1 base, and 7 bases stayed unmatched. This CDR3 spans 14 amino acids. DNA of the CDR3: TGTGCCAGCACCCTGACGGGGGGTTCCTACGAGCAGTACTTC. It translates to CASTLTGGSYEQYF.

There are many counts of this clonotype. The rearrangement links TRBV3-1 to TRBJ1-6; unclear D gene. This CDR3 is 13 amino acids long. V was cut by 4 bases and J by 6 bases, with 7 bases left in between. Germline CDR1 LGHDT, CDR2 YNNKEL (reference sequence). CDR3 nucleotide sequence: TGTGCCAGCAGCCCTTCGACTAATTCACCCCTCCACTTT. Translating it yields CASSPSTNSPLHF.

The V gene is TRBV5-1, the J gene TRBJ2-3, with TRBD2 matching over 13 bases. Trimming cost V 4 bases and J 0 bases; bases outside gene matches: 8. Germline values: CDR1 SGHRS, CDR2 YFSETQ. The CDR3 consists of 18 residues. The CDR3: CASSRLTSGGTSTDTQYF. CDR3 in DNA: TGCGCCAGCAGCCGATTGACTAGCGGGGGGACTAGCACAGATACGCAGTATTTT.

This clonotype was counted ten times or more. The rearrangement joins TRBV7-6 to TRBJ2-1; D is ambiguous. The CDR3 loop spans 13 amino acids. V lost 3 bases, J lost 6 bases, and 9 bases lay in between. Germline values: CDR1 SGHVS, CDR2 FNYEAQ. The CDR3 reads CASSFGPSNEQFF. Here the CDR3 DNA reads TGTGCCAGCAGCTTTGGACCCTCCAATGAGCAGTTCTTC. The entire variable domain, with the rest obtained from reference TRBV7-6 and TRBJ2-1, is as follows: GAGVSQSPRYKVTKRGQDVALRCDPISGHVSLYWYRQALGQGPEFLTYFNYEAQQDKSGLPNDRFSAERPEGSISTLTIQRTEQRDSAMYRCASSFGPSNEQFFGPGTRLTVL.

Many counts were recorded for this clonotype. This chain uses TRBV10-3 with TRBJ1-2; D unresolved. Trimming left V 7 bases short and J 8 bases short, with 17 bases between. The length of the CDR3 is 13 residues. CDR1 and CDR2 (germline): ENHRY, SYGVKD. The CDR3 region has the DNA TGTGCCATCAAAGCTAACGGGCTGGAGGGCTACACCTTC. It is translated as CAIKANGLEGYTF.

This clonotype has ten or more counts. The chain has TRBV6-6 and TRBJ2-3; 11 nucleotides align to TRBD2. With V trimmed by 6 bases and J by 2 bases, 7 bases remained unmatched. The CDR3 has 16 amino acids. In germline, CDR1 is MNHNY, CDR2 SVGAGI (reference sequence). The CDR3 loop is CASSFKLAGVTDTQYF. The CDR3 DNA is TGTGCCAGCAGCTTCAAACTAGCGGGGGTCACAGATACGCAGTATTTT.

As to this clonotype: This CDR3 fails to terminate in the conserved phenylalanine or tryptophan, so it likely reflects a read error. The chain joins TRBV7-3 to TRBJ1-6; 7 bases align to TRBD1. Per germline, CDR1 SGHTA and CDR2 FQGTGA. The CDR3 consists of 14 residues. CDR3 amino acids: CAGSSGTENSPLHL. The CDR3 nucleotides read TGTGCCGGCAGCTCCGGGACAGAGAATTCACCCCTCCACCTT.

This clonotype appeared many times. This chain links TRBV20-1 with TRBJ2-7, with TRBD1 identical over 7 bases. This CDR3 has 15 residues. Germline CDR1 DFQATT, CDR2 SNEGSKA (reference sequence). The V gene end was trimmed by 1 base and the J gene end by 1 base; junction bases not matched to a gene: 7. CDR3 loop: CSARAEGAWSYEQYF. The CDR3 region has the DNA TGCAGTGCTAGAGCAGAGGGGGCATGGTCCTACGAGCAGTACTTC.

This clonotype was observed at least ten times. The junction differs from germline at one of its ends, possibly a read error. V is TRBV29-1 and J is TRBJ1-2, with D possibly TRBD1 on 6 matching bases. The CDR3 spans 12 residues. Germline lookup yields CDR1 SQVTM and CDR2 ANQGSEA. The CDR3 loop reads CSVQDRRYGYTF. The CDR3 DNA is TGCAGCGTTCAAGACAGGCGGTATGGCTACACCTTC.

This clonotype was counted once. This chain uses TRBV5-6 with TRBJ1-4; D gene ambiguous. CDR3 length: 14 residues. The germline gives CDR1 SGHDT, CDR2 YYEEEE. V was cut by 4 bases and J by 8 bases, with 15 bases left in between. This chain's CDR3 is CASSPDPESEKLFF. The CDR3 DNA is TGTGCCAGCAGCCCCGACCCTGAGTCCGAAAAACTGTTTTTT.

This clonotype was seen repeatedly, ten times or more. J is TRBJ1-6 and V is TRBV7-8; perhaps TRBD1 as D (6 bases). V was shortened by 2 bases and J by 4 bases, with 15 bases between the two germline ends. Germline CDR1 and CDR2: SGHVS and FQNEAQ. This CDR3 has 17 amino acids. DNA for the CDR3: TGTGCCAGCAGCTTATTAGGGGGGCAGAGGTATAATTCACCCCTCCACTTT. Protein: CASSLLGGQRYNSPLHF.

At least ten counts were recorded for this clonotype. This chain uses TRBV12-3 or TRBV12-4 with TRBJ2-1; tentatively, D is TRBD2 (6 bases). Trimming cost V 6 bases and J 10 bases, with 19 bases left between them. The CDR3 loop spans 14 amino acids. The CDR3 region is CASSPLEGMGEQFF. CDR3 DNA: TGTGCCAGCAGCCCTCTGGAGGGGATGGGCGAGCAGTTCTTC.

CDR3 nucleotide sequence: TGTGCCAGAAACCGCACAGGGAACTCCTACGAGCAGTACTTC. Translation gives CARNRTGNSYEQYF. The V call is TRBV12-3 or TRBV12-4, the J call TRBJ2-7, with D possibly matching TRBD1 (6 bases). Trimming took off 9 bases at V and 0 bases at J, with 15 bases between the two ends. This CDR3 contains 14 residues.